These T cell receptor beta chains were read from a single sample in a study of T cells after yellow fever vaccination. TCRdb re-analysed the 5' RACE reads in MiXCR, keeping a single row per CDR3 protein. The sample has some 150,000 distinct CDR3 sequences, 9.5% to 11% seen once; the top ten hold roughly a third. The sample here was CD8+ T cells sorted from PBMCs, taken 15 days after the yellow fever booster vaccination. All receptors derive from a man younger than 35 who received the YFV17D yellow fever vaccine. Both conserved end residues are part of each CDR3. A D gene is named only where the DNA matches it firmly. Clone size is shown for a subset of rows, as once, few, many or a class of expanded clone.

CASSFAVRSPLHF | TGTGCCAGCAGTTTTGCGGTTCGGTCACCCCTCCACTTT | . | TRBJ1-6 | . | TRBV27
CASSRGGALTQYF | TGCGCCAGCAGCAGGGGGGGGGCTCTTACCCAGTACTTC | . | TRBJ2-5 | . | TRBV4-3
CSARDDRGTQHF | TGCAGTGCTAGAGATGACAGGGGGACCCAGCATTTT | . | TRBJ1-5 | TRBD1 | TRBV20-1
CASSFYGGTSEQFF | TGTGCCAGCAGCTTTTACGGGGGGACCTCCGAGCAGTTCTTC | . | TRBJ2-1 | TRBD2 | TRBV7-8
CSVDLGAFETQYF | TGCAGCGTTGATTTGGGGGCATTTGAGACCCAGTACTTC | few | TRBJ2-5 | . | TRBV29-1
CASSRAGTGGYNEQFF | TGTGCCAGCAGCCGCGCCGGGACAGGGGGCTACAATGAGCAGTTCTTC | many | TRBJ2-1 | TRBD1 | TRBV3-1
CASSTSTSGGPDEQFF | TGTGCCAGCAGCACTTCGACTAGCGGGGGGCCAGATGAGCAGTTCTTC | few | TRBJ2-1 | TRBD2 | TRBV7-3
CASSSSSPGLATDTQYF | TGTGCCAGCAGTTCATCTTCCCCGGGACTAGCCACAGATACGCAGTATTTT | few | TRBJ2-3 | TRBD2 | TRBV12-3/TRBV12-4
CASDTGRTEAFF | TGTGCCAGCGATACAGGGCGGACTGAAGCTTTCTTT | few | TRBJ1-1 | . | TRBV6-2/TRBV6-3
CASSFDRGHTGELFF | TGTGCCAGCAGCTTTGACAGGGGGCACACCGGGGAGCTGTTTTTT | . | TRBJ2-2 | TRBD1 | TRBV5-5
CASSLRDGYYNEQFF | TGTGCCAGCAGTCTCCGGGACGGATACTACAATGAGCAGTTCTTC | few | TRBJ2-1 | . | TRBV27
CASRPNRERETQYF | TGTGCCAGCAGACCCAATAGGGAGCGAGAGACCCAGTACTTC | few | TRBJ2-5 | . | TRBV21-1
CASSPNRGNEQYF | TGTGCCAGCAGCCCTAACAGGGGGAACGAGCAGTACTTC | many | TRBJ2-7 | TRBD1 | TRBV9
CASNRETQYF | TGTGCCAGCAACAGAGAGACCCAGTACTTC | . | TRBJ2-5 | . | TRBV27
CSVEIQGGTIYF | TGCAGCGTTGAGATACAGGGTGGCACCATATATTTT | few | TRBJ1-3 | . | TRBV29-1
CASSEMGAGLPRQFF | TGTGCCAGCAGTGAAATGGGGGCGGGGTTACCTAGGCAGTTCTTC | . | TRBJ2-1 | . | TRBV2